These 14 T cell receptor beta chains share one sample of origin, sequenced in a study of Ad26.COV2.S vaccination and SARS-CoV-2 variants. The data were produced by immunoSEQ multiplex PCR, yet TCRdb's version contains in-frame clones alone and is incomplete. The table has about 680,000 clones, more than 80% seen once; the top ten hold around 1.4%. The sample's treatment: 19 received Ad26.COV2.S at low or high dose, single or two shots; five or six received placebo; per-sample allocation not given. Vaccine and placebo recipients were sampled on day 63 after the first injection. This sample comprised peripheral blood, obtained in a trial of Ad26.COV2.S vaccine versus placebo. The receptors were sampled from a person aged 18 to 65 who received the Ad26.COV2.S COVID-19 vaccine or a placebo.

This chain connects TRBV21-1 to TRBJ2-5. TRBV21-1 is classified as a pseudogene. This CDR3 comprises 16 residues. CDR3 in amino acids: CASSTCSDGVGETQYF. The DNA for the CDR3 is TGTGCCAGCAGCACCTGCTCGGACGGCGTCGGGGAGACCCAGTACTTC.

About this clone: Other DNA variants within this sample encode the same CDR3. The chain carries TRBV27 and TRBJ1-5, with no clear D. This CDR3 has 13 residues. The ends were cut back, 4 bases at V and 4 bases at J, with 8 bases in the middle. Per the germline V gene, CDR1 is MNHEY and CDR2 is SMNVEV (reference sequence). CDR3 coding DNA: TGTGCCAGCAGTTGGGGAGGGAATCAGCCCCAGCATTTT. This gives the protein CASSWGGNQPQHF.

This chain connects TRBV2 to TRBJ2-7, with TRBD2 identical over 7 bases. The CDR3 is 15 residues long. The germline CDR1 and CDR2 sequences are SNHLY and FYNNEI. After removal of 2 bases from V and 2 bases from J, the junction contained 6 bases not matched to a gene. The CDR3 reads CASSEPLAVAYEQYF. The DNA of the CDR3 is TGTGCCAGCAGTGAACCCCTAGCGGTAGCCTACGAGCAGTACTTC.

The rearrangement links TRBV14 to TRBJ2-5; no reliable D call. Per germline, CDR1 SGHDN and CDR2 FVKESK. The germline V and J ends were trimmed by 1 base and 4 bases, with 10 bases remaining between them. The CDR3 runs to 14 residues. This CDR3 reads CASSQVSTAETQYF. DNA of the CDR3: TGTGCCAGCAGCCAAGTAAGCACAGCAGAGACCCAGTACTTC.

This clone was seen a handful of times. The V call is TRBV4-2, the J call TRBJ1-1; D is uncertain. Deletions cut 0 bases from V and 0 bases from J, with 14 bases between. Looked up from germline, CDR1 is LGHNA and CDR2 is YNFKEQ. The CDR3 extends over 17 amino acids. This chain's CDR3 is CASSQESRLTVNTEAFF. CDR3 in DNA: TGTGCCAGCAGCCAAGAATCCAGACTTACAGTGAACACTGAAGCTTTCTTT.

In the case of this clone: The sample carries other DNA sequences with the same CDR3. The chain couples TRBV5-6 to TRBJ1-1; D is uncertain. V was clipped by 0 bases and J by 1 base, with 7 bases between them. Germline CDR1 SGHDT, CDR2 YYEEEE. The CDR3 is 14 residues long. The CDR3 spells CASSLGGGNTEAFF. In nucleotides, the CDR3 is TGTGCCAGCAGCTTGGGAGGAGGGAACACTGAAGCTTTCTTT. Full variable domain (outside the CDR3, taken from reference TRBV5-6 and TRBJ1-1): DAGVTQSPTHLIKTRGQQVTLRCSPKSGHDTVSWYQQALGQGPQFIFQYYEEEERQRGNFPDRFSGHQFPNYSSELNVNALLLGDSALYLCASSLGGGNTEAFFGQGTRLTVV.

The V gene is TRBV6-2 or TRBV6-3, the J gene TRBJ2-7; 8 bases are shared with TRBD2. V gave up 6 bases and J gave up 5 bases; unmatched junction bases: 9. This CDR3 spans 14 amino acids. Germline lookup yields CDR1 MNHEY and CDR2 SVGEGT. The CDR3 here is CASSSGRGGHEQYF. The CDR3 DNA is TGTGCCAGCAGCAGCGGGAGAGGGGGTCACGAGCAGTACTTC.

V is TRBV6-5 and J is TRBJ2-1; a weak D match, TRBD1 (6 bases). Germline values: CDR1 MNHEY, CDR2 SVGAGI. The V gene lost 6 bases and the J gene lost 4 bases, with 16 bases spanning the gap. This CDR3 has 15 residues. CDR3 in amino acids: CASSLGRGKYNEQFF. CDR3 in DNA: TGTGCCAGCAGCCTTGGCAGGGGAAAGTACAATGAGCAGTTCTTC.

V gene TRBV4-2 combines with J gene TRBJ1-4, with 7 bases that match TRBD1. Germline V gene data show CDR1 as LGHNA and CDR2 as YNFKEQ. The CDR3 sequence is 16 residues long. J gave up 7 bases and V 0 bases, and 8 bases lay outside the gene matches. CDR3 protein: CASSQDWAGGIEKLFF. CDR3 nucleotide sequence: TGTGCCAGCAGCCAAGATTGGGCAGGGGGAATTGAAAAACTGTTTTTT.

This clone was seen just once. This rearrangement joins TRBV24-1 to TRBJ1-1; 10 bases align to TRBD1. Trimming removed 3 bases from V and 0 bases from J; junction bases left unmatched: 0. The germline gives CDR1 KGHDR, CDR2 SFDVKD. This CDR3 contains 15 residues. CDR3 DNA: TGTGCCACCAGTGATGGGACAGGGGTGAACACTGAAGCTTTCTTT. Protein product: CATSDGTGVNTEAFF.

This clone was counted between two and nine times. The genes are TRBV5-4 and TRBJ2-7, with D unclear. Trimming left V 2 bases short and J 0 bases short, with 6 bases between. This CDR3 region has 13 residues. Germline CDR1 and CDR2: SGHNT and YYREEE (reference sequence). Written as DNA, the CDR3 is TGTGCCAGCAGCTTTGGCTTCTCCTACGAGCAGTACTTC. Amino acids: CASSFGFSYEQYF.

This clone has just a few counts. This chain links TRBV4-2 with TRBJ1-2; TRBD1 is a possible D gene (6 bases). Germline CDR1 and CDR2: LGHNA and YNFKEQ. This CDR3 comprises 15 residues. Trimming removed 0 bases at V and 3 bases at J, with 11 bases between. The CDR3 DNA is TGTGCCAGCAGCCAAGATCCCAGGGGTGACTATGGCTACACCTTC. It translates to CASSQDPRGDYGYTF.

The chain joins TRBV7-2 to TRBJ1-3, with D tentatively TRBD1 (6 bases). Germline assignment: CDR1 SGHTA and CDR2 FQGNSA. The ends were cut back, 7 bases at V and 14 bases at J, with 15 bases in the middle. This CDR3 is built from 11 residues. CDR3 coding DNA: TGTGCCAGCAAACTACAGGGTTCCTTATATTTT. This gives the protein CASKLQGSLYF.

Remarks on this clone: In the same sample, other DNA sequences code for this CDR3. The gene calls are TRBV20-1 and TRBJ2-3; no firm D call. The germline CDR1 and CDR2 sequences are DFQATT and SNEGSKA (reference sequence). Trimming took off 5 bases at V and 5 bases at J, with 5 bases between the two ends. The CDR3 totals 10 residues. CDR3 region: CSAPKDTQYF. CDR3 nucleotide sequence: TGCAGTGCTCCGAAAGATACGCAGTATTTT.